This is a list of T cell receptor beta chains from one sample in a study of T cells in narcolepsy. Here immunoSEQ multiplex PCR was the method, and the copy in TCRdb shows in-frame clones only, minus some. The data contain over 30,000 clones, about 85% of them singletons. The sequenced material came from CD45RA- memory CD4+ T cells from PBMCs. Receptors were obtained from a human donor with narcolepsy. The CDR3 runs from the conserved cysteine through the conserved F or W. A D gene is named only where the DNA matches it firmly. Where a row states a size, it is once, few, many or the class of an expanded clone; other rows omit it.

clone_size: .
j_call: TRBJ2-1
v_call: TRBV11-3
d_call: TRBD2
cdr3_nt: TGTGCCAGCAGCTTGGTGCGGGGGGCCATAAATGAGCAGTTCTTC
cdr3_aa: CASSLVRGAINEQFF

clone_size: few
j_call: TRBJ1-1
v_call: TRBV2
d_call: .
cdr3_nt: TGTGCCAGCAGTGAGGGATCCGTCCTCACTGAAGCTTTCTTT
cdr3_aa: CASSEGSVLTEAFF

clone_size: .
j_call: TRBJ2-2
v_call: TRBV6-5
d_call: TRBD1
cdr3_nt: TGTGCCAGCAGTTACCAGACAGGGACGAACACCGGGGAGCTGTTTTTT
cdr3_aa: CASSYQTGTNTGELFF

clone_size: once
j_call: TRBJ1-1
v_call: TRBV10-3
d_call: .
cdr3_nt: TGTGCCATCAGACTACAGGAGATTGGGAACACTGAAGCTTTCTTT
cdr3_aa: CAIRLQEIGNTEAFF

clone_size: .
j_call: TRBJ2-2
v_call: TRBV18
d_call: .
cdr3_nt: TGTGCCAGCTCACCATTACGGGGGAACACCGGGGAGCTGTTTTTT
cdr3_aa: CASSPLRGNTGELFF

clone_size: .
j_call: TRBJ2-2
v_call: TRBV9
d_call: TRBD1
cdr3_nt: TGTGCCAGCAGCGCAACCCGGACAGGGTGGGCCGGGGAGCTGTTTTTT
cdr3_aa: CASSATRTGWAGELFF

clone_size: once
j_call: TRBJ2-7
v_call: TRBV4-3
d_call: .
cdr3_nt: TGCGCCAGCAGCCAAGATATACGGACCGCAACCTACGAGCAGTACTTC
cdr3_aa: CASSQDIRTATYEQYF

clone_size: .
j_call: TRBJ1-3
v_call: TRBV6-5
d_call: .
cdr3_nt: TGTGCCAGCAGTTACGAGGGCAAGAGCTCTGGAAACACCATATATTTT
cdr3_aa: CASSYEGKSSGNTIYF

clone_size: .
j_call: TRBJ1-2
v_call: TRBV5-8
d_call: .
cdr3_nt: TGTGCCAGCAGCTTGGGGGGGGCGGACTATGGCTACACCTTC
cdr3_aa: CASSLGGADYGYTF

clone_size: .
j_call: TRBJ1-5
v_call: TRBV18
d_call: .
cdr3_nt: TGTGCCAGCTCACCCTCGATTGGCAATCAGCCCCAGCATTTT
cdr3_aa: CASSPSIGNQPQHF

clone_size: .
j_call: TRBJ2-3
v_call: TRBV10-3
d_call: .
cdr3_nt: TGTGCCACCTCCCTCGCGGGCGGGGAAGATACGCAGTATTTT
cdr3_aa: CATSLAGGEDTQYF

clone_size: .
j_call: TRBJ2-7
v_call: TRBV14
d_call: .
cdr3_nt: TGTGCCAGCAGCCTTCTAGGGTCGGGGTTTAAATCCTACGAGCAGTACTTC
cdr3_aa: CASSLLGSGFKSYEQYF

clone_size: .
j_call: TRBJ2-1
v_call: TRBV4-2
d_call: TRBD2
cdr3_nt: TGTGCCAGCAGCCAAGATCTAAGCGGGGGCACGAGGTTGAATGAGCAGTTCTTC
cdr3_aa: CASSQDLSGGTRLNEQFF